This paragraph reports one T cell receptor (beta chain). The study recruited people aged roughly 18 to 89 years across more than 20 US areas. Participants had their cohort set by participant-reported clinical history. Two negative PCRs, clearance, or symptom resolution characterized the recovered Cohort 3 donors. Assay: immunoSEQ multiplex PCR; the TCRdb copy retains only in-frame clones and omits some. The table has 150,000 to 200,000 clones, 80% to 90% seen once. The data originate from a study of blood T cell repertoires in COVID-19. V shed 7 bases and J shed 4 bases, with 13 bases lying between them. Germline loops: CDR1 MNHEY, CDR2 SMNVEV (reference sequence). The CDR3 sequence is 13 residues long.

V and J are TRBV27 and TRBJ1-1; D possibly corresponds to TRBD1 (5 bases). The sequence derives from a woman in her 50s who had recovered from COVID-19. Sequencing used PBMCs or T cells enriched from blood (not recorded which). The CDR3 protein is CASTPQGSTEAFF. The CDR3 DNA sequence: TGTGCCAGCACCCCTCAGGGATCCACTGAAGCTTTCTTT.